The clone carrying this TCR beta chain has a handful of counts. The method was immunoSEQ multiplex PCR; TCRdb's version includes in-frame clones alone and lacks a portion of them. The data contain 110,000 or so clones, 58% of them singletons. The sample is drawn from a study of cytotoxic CD8 clonotypes in ibrutinib-treated CLL. The input for sequencing was PBMCs, taken after 24 months of ibrutinib treatment. The origin of this receptor is a human donor with chronic lymphocytic leukemia.

CDR3 in DNA: TGCGCCAGCAGCTCCTTACAGTACCAAGAGACCCAGTACTTC. Amino acids: CASSSLQYQETQYF. The V call is TRBV5-1, the J call TRBJ2-5; D call uncertain. V lost 3 bases, J lost 0 bases, and 9 bases lay in between. Germline CDR1 reads SGHRS; CDR2 reads YFSETQ. The CDR3 covers 14 residues.